This T cell receptor beta chain was identified during a study of T cell responses to AZD1222 COVID-19 vaccine. Background on the study: Pooling covered second doses at about 4 or about 12 weeks. Whole-study results and caveats: All repertoire sampling was performed exclusively after the peak T cell response.

The assay was immunoSEQ multiplex PCR, and TCRdb's table has in-frame clones only and misses some. The repertoire has over 95,000 clones, about 89% of them found once; the top ten carry roughly 4.5%. With regard to this clone: Its antigen remains unknown.

V dropped 2 bases and J dropped 1 base, with 8 bases sitting between them. CDR1 and CDR2 (germline): SGHTA, FQGNSA. CDR3 length: 14 amino acids. The material was peripheral blood, obtained on day 0 of AZD1222 vaccination. The chain joins TRBV7-2 to TRBJ1-1; D perhaps matches TRBD1 (6 bases). The clonotype was recovered from an adult in good health. DNA for the CDR3: TGTGCCAGCAGCTTACTCAGGGGGAACACTGAAGCTTTCTTT. Protein: CASSLLRGNTEAFF.